Listed below are T cell receptor beta chains from one sample, sequenced in a study of identifying expanded T cells in peripheral blood. Some clones are missing from TCRdb's copy, which holds only in-frame ones; the method was immunoSEQ multiplex PCR. The table has approximately 90,000 clones, more than 70% seen once; the top ten hold about 4%. Sequencing was carried out using blood. These receptors came from a person aged 18 to 70 in good health. CDR3s include the opening cysteine and the closing phenylalanine or tryptophan. A D gene is named only where the DNA matches it firmly. Not every row has a clone size; where given, it reads once, few, many or a size class.

-	TRBV4-1	-	TRBJ2-7	TGCGCCAGCAGCCGAGCCCCGACGGGGGACTACGAGCAGTACTTC	CASSRAPTGDYEQYF
TRBD1	TRBV30	few	TRBJ1-1	TGTGCCTCAAGGACAGGAATGAACACTGAAGCTTTCTTT	CASRTGMNTEAFF
TRBD2	TRBV27	once	TRBJ2-1	TGTGCCAGCGGTATTAGCGGGATCTTTTCAGGGGAGCAGTTCTTC	CASGISGIFSGEQFF
TRBD1	TRBV6-1	many	TRBJ1-1	TGTGCCAGCAGTGAAGGGACAGGGGGCACTGAAGCTTTCTTT	CASSEGTGGTEAFF
-	TRBV28	-	TRBJ2-5	TGTGCCAGCTCGGCCGGTGTCGAAGAGACCCAGTACTTC	CASSAGVEETQYF
TRBD1	TRBV5-1	-	TRBJ2-7	TGCGCCAGCAGCTCCCTAGACAGGGACGAGCAGTACTTC	CASSSLDRDEQYF
TRBD1	TRBV18	-	TRBJ2-1	TGTGCCAGCTCACTCAAGACAGGGTGGACCTACAATGAGCAGTTCTTC	CASSLKTGWTYNEQFF
-	TRBV5-4	-	TRBJ2-3	TGTGCCAGCAGCTTGGCACACACAGATACGCAGTATTTT	CASSLAHTDTQYF
TRBD2	TRBV5-1	-	TRBJ2-1	TGCGCCAGCAGCGCGGGACTAGCGGCCCGGGGAGAGCAGTTCTTC	CASSAGLAARGEQFF
TRBD2	TRBV7-9	-	TRBJ2-2	TGTGCCAGCAGCCCACCCGGGACTAGCGCTACCGGGGAGCTGTTTTTT	CASSPPGTSATGELFF
TRBD1	TRBV7-9	-	TRBJ2-1	TGTGCCAGCAGCCCCGGGACAGGGGGATTCTCCTACAATGAGCAGTTCTTC	CASSPGTGGFSYNEQFF
-	TRBV7-7	once	TRBJ2-3	TGTGCCAGCAGCTTCGGGCCCGACACAGATACGCAGTATTTT	CASSFGPDTDTQYF
-	TRBV19	few	TRBJ1-5	TGTGCCAGTAGTATGGGGGTGACAGGATATCAGCCCCAGCATTTT	CASSMGVTGYQPQHF
-	TRBV15	-	TRBJ2-2	TGTGCCACCAGCAGAGATTGGGTCGTCGGGGAGCTGTTTTTT	CATSRDWVVGELFF
-	TRBV9	-	TRBJ1-4	TGTGCCAGCAGCGTAGACAGGGTTAATGAAAAACTGTTTTTT	CASSVDRVNEKLFF
TRBD1	TRBV2	-	TRBJ2-1	TGTGCCAGCACCACGCAGGGGGCGGCCAACAATGAGCAGTTCTTC	CASTTQGAANNEQFF
-	TRBV6-4	few	TRBJ1-2	TGTGCCAGCAGACAACCCAGAGATAATTACACCTTC	CASRQPRDNYTF
TRBD1	TRBV11-2	-	TRBJ1-2	TGTGCCAGCACCCAGGGATTGGGGACAGGCGGTTACTATGGCTACACCTTC	CASTQGLGTGGYYGYTF
-	TRBV2	-	TRBJ2-6	TGTGCCAGCAGGAAGGGCTCTGGGGCCAACGTCCTGACTTTC	CASRKGSGANVLTF
-	TRBV30	-	TRBJ2-7	TGTGCCTCCCGACCGGGGCCCTCCTACGAGCAGTACTTC	CASRPGPSYEQYF
-	TRBV7-2	-	TRBJ2-7	TGTGCCAGCAGCTTAGATCATCTGGAGCGCATCTACGAGCAGTACTTC	CASSLDHLERIYEQYF
-	TRBV6-4	-	TRBJ1-6	TGTGCCAGCAGTGACGGGCAGGGGATCGGTTCACCCCTCCACTTT	CASSDGQGIGSPLHF
TRBD2	TRBV7-2	-	TRBJ2-3	TGTGCCAGCAGCTCCACTAGCGGGAGGGGCACAGATACGCAGTATTTT	CASSSTSGRGTDTQYF
-	TRBV11-2	-	TRBJ1-3	TGTGCCAGCAGCTCCAATACAGGGTCTGGAAACACCATATATTTT	CASSSNTGSGNTIYF
-	TRBV5-1	-	TRBJ2-5	TGCGCCAGCAGCTTACTGCGGGCTAGCCCAGGAGGAGAGACCCAGTACTTC	CASSLLRASPGGETQYF
TRBD1	TRBV5-1	-	TRBJ2-1	TGCGCCAGCAGCTTGCAGGGACAGAACAATGAGCAGTTCTTC	CASSLQGQNNEQFF
-	TRBV18	-	TRBJ1-5	TGTGCCAGCTCACCGGAGGAGGATCAGCCCCAGCATTTT	CASSPEEDQPQHF
-	TRBV7-8	-	TRBJ1-1	TGTGCCAGCAGCTTAGGGACCCGCACAGGGCGCCCTGAAGCTTTCTTT	CASSLGTRTGRPEAFF
-	TRBV5-1	-	TRBJ1-2	TGCGCCAGCAGCTTGGATCAGGGGAACTATGGCTACACCTTC	CASSLDQGNYGYTF